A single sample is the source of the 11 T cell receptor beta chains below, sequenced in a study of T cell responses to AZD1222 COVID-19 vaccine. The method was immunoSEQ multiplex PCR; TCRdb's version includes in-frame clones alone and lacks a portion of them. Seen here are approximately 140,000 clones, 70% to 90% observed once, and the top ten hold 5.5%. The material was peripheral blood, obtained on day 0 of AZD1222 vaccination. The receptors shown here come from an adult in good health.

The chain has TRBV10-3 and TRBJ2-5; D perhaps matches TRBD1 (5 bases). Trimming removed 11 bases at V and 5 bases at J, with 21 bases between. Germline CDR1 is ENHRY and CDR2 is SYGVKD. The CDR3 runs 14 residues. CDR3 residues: CAVQRAGSEETQYF. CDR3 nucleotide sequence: TGTGCCGTCCAACGGGCAGGGTCGGAGGAGACCCAGTACTTC.

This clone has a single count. The CDR3 region has the DNA TGTGCCAGTAGTTGGCAGGTACATAACTATGGCTACACCTTC. It codes for CASSWQVHNYGYTF. The chain has TRBV19 and TRBJ1-2; no reliable D call. The V end lost 5 bases, the J end lost 1 base, and 11 bases lay between the germline ends. Germline V gene data show CDR1 as LNHDA and CDR2 as SQIVND (reference sequence). This CDR3 spans 14 amino acids. Supplemented by reference TRBV19 and TRBJ1-2, the full variable domain reads DGGITQSPKYLFRKEGQNVTLSCEQNLNHDAMYWYRQDPGQGLRLIYYSQIVNDFQKGDIAEGYSVSREKKESFPLTVTSAQKNPTAFYLCASSWQVHNYGYTFGSGTRLTVV.

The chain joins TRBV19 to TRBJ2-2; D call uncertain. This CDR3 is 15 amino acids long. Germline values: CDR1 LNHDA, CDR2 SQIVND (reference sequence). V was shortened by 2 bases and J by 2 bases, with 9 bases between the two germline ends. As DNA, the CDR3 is TGTGCCAGTAGTATACAACACAGTAACACCGGGGAGCTGTTTTTT. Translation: CASSIQHSNTGELFF.

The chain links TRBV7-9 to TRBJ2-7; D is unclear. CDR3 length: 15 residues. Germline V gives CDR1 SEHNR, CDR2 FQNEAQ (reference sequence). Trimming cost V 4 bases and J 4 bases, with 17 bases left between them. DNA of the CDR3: TGTGCCAGCAGCTCAGGACCGACCCCCATTTACGAGCAGTACTTC. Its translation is CASSSGPTPIYEQYF. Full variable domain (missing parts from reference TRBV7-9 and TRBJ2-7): DTGVSQNPRHKITKRGQNVTFRCDPISEHNRLYWYRQTLGQGPEFLTYFQNEAQLEKSRLLSDRFSAERPKGSFSTLEIQRTEQGDSAMYLCASSSGPTPIYEQYFGPGTRLTVT.

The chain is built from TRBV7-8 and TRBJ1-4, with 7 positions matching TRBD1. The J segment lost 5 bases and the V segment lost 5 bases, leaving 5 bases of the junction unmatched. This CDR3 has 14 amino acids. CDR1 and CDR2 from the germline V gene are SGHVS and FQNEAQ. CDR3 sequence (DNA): TGTGCCAGCAGCCCTGGACAGGAAAATGAAAAACTGTTTTTT. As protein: CASSPGQENEKLFF.

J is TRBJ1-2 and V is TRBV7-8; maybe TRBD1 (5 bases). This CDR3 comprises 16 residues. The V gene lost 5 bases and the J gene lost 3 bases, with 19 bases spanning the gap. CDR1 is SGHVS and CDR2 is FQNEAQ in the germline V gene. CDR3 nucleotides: TGTGCCAGCAGCCCTTTCGTGGGACGGCTAGACTATGGCTACACCTTC. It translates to CASSPFVGRLDYGYTF. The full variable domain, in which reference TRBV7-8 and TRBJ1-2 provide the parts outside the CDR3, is GAGVSQSPRYKVAKRGQDVALRCDPISGHVSLFWYQQALGQGPEFLTYFQNEAQLDKSGLPSDRFFAERPEGSVSTLKIQRTQQEDSAVYLCASSPFVGRLDYGYTFGSGTRLTVV.

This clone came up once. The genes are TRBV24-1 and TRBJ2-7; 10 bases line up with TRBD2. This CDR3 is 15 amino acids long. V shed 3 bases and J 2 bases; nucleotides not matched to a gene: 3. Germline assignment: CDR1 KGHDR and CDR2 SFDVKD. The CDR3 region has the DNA TGTGCCACCAGTGATAGCGGGAGGGCCCCCTACGAGCAGTACTTC. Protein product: CATSDSGRAPYEQYF.

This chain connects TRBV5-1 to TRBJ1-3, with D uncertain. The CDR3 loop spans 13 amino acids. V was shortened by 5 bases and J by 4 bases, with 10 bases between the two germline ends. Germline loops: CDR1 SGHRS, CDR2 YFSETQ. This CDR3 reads CASSSDQGNTIYF. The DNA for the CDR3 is TGCGCCAGCAGTTCCGACCAGGGAAACACCATATATTTT.

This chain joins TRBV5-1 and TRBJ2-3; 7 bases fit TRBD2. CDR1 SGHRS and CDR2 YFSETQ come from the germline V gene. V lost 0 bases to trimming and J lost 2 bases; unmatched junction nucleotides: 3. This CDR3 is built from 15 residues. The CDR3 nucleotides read TGCGCCAGCAGCTTGGGACTAGCCACCACAGATACGCAGTATTTT. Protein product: CASSLGLATTDTQYF.

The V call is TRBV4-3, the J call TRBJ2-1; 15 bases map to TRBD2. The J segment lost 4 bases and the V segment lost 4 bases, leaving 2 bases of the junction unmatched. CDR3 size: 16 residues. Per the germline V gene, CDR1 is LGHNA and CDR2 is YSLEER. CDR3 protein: CASSLGLAGGYNEQFF. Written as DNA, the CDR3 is TGCGCCAGCAGCCTGGGACTAGCGGGAGGATACAATGAGCAGTTCTTC.

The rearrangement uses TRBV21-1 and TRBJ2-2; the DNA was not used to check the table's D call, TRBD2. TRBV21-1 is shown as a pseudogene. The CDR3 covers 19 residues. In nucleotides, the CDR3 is TGTGCCAGCAGCAAAGGAGGGCTAGCGGGAGGGGTGGGCACCGGGGAGCTGTTTTTT. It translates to CASSKGGLAGGVGTGELFF.